Sequencing of this T cell receptor beta chain was carried out in a study of T cell repertoires in cytomegalovirus infection. On the study more broadly: Used in the study were CMV epitopes, some recently identified and HLA-C-restricted, others well-studied and HLA-B-restricted. It can be stated that public TCR beta signatures indicated CMV infection as well as a matching HLA type.

TCRdb reanalysed the reads using MiXCR and keeps one entry per CDR3 protein. This sample has around 900,000 distinct CDR3 sequences, with roughly 30% found just once. A remark on this clonotype: Its target is unknown. A much larger clone lies a single base off, so this may be a read error.

Findings of the study overall: HLA-C-restricted CMV-specific TCR beta clonotypes prevailed in the ex vivo response.

The CDR3 is 14 residues long. Trimming cost V 5 bases and J 3 bases, with 13 bases left between them. Looked up from germline, CDR1 is SGHTA and CDR2 is FQGNSA. The rearrangement uses TRBV7-2 and TRBJ1-1; a weak D match, TRBD1 (5 bases). Specimen: cultured CD8+ T cells from PBMCs, collected from culture after CMV antigen stimulation. The clonotype was recovered from a human donor in good health (CMV status not recorded). Some clones in this sample may be carry-over from other donors' samples. The CDR3 nucleotides read TGTACCAGCAGCCTTAGGGGAAGGGACACTGAAGCTTTCTTT. The encoded protein is CTSSLRGRDTEAFF.